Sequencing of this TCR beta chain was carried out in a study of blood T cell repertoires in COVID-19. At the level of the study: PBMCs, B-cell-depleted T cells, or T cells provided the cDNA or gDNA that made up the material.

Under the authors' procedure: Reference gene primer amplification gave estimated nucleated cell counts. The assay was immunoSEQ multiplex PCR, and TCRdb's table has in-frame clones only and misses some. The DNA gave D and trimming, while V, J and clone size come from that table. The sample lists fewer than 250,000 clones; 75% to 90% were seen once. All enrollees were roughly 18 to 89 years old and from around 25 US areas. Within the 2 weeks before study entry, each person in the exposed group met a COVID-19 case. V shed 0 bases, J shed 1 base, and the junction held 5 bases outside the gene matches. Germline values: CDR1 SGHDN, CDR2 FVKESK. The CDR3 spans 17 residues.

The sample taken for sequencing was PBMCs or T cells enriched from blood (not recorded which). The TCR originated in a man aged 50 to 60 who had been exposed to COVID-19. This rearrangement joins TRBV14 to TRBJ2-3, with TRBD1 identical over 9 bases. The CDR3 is CASSQDIRTGGTDTQYF. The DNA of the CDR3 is TGTGCCAGCAGCCAAGATATCAGGACAGGGGGCACAGATACGCAGTATTTT.